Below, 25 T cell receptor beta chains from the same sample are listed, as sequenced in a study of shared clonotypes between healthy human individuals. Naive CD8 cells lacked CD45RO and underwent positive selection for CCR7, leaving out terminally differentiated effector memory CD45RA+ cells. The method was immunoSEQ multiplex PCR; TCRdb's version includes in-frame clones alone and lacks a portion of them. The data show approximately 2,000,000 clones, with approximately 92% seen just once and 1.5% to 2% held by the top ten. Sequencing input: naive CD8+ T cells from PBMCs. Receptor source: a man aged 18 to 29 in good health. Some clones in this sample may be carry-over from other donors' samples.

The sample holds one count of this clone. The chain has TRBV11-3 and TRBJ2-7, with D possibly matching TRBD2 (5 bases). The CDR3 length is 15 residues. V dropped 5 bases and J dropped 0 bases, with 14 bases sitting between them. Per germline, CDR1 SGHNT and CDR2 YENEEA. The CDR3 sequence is CASSPPGESSYEQYF. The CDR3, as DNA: TGTGCCAGCAGCCCACCCGGGGAAAGCTCCTACGAGCAGTACTTC.

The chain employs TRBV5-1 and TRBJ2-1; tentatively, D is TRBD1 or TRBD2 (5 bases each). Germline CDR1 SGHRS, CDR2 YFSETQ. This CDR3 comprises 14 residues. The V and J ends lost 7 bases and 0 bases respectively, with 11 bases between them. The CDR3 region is CASGTASSYNEQFF. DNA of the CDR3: TGCGCCAGCGGGACGGCAAGCTCCTACAATGAGCAGTTCTTC.

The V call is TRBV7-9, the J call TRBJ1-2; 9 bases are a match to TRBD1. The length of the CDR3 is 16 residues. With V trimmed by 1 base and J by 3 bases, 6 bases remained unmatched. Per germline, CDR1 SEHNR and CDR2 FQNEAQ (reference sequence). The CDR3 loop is CASSLGPGQGYYGYTF. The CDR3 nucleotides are TGTGCCAGCAGCTTAGGGCCGGGACAGGGATACTATGGCTACACCTTC. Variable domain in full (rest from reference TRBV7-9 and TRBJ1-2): DTGVSQNPRHKITKRGQNVTFRCDPISEHNRLYWYRQTLGQGPEFLTYFQNEAQLEKSRLLSDRFSAERPKGSFSTLEIQRTEQGDSAMYLCASSLGPGQGYYGYTFGSGTRLTVV.

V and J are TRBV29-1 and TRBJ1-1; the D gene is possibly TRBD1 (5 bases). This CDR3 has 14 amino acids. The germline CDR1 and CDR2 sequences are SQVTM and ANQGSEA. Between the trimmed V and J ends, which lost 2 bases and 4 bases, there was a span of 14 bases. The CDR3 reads CSVENQQEGTEAFF. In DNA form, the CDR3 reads TGCAGCGTTGAAAACCAACAGGAGGGCACTGAAGCTTTCTTT.

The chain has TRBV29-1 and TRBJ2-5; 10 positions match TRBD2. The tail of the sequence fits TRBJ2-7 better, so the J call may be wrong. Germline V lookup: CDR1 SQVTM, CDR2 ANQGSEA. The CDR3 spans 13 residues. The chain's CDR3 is CSVLAGVGDEQYF. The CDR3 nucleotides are TGCAGCGTGCTAGCGGGAGTTGGCGACGAGCAGTACTTC.

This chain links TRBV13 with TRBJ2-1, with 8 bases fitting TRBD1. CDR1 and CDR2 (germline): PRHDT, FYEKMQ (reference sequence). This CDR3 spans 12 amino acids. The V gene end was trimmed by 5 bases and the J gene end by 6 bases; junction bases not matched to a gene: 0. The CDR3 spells CASSTGGNEQFF. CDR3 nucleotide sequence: TGTGCCAGCAGCACAGGGGGCAATGAGCAGTTCTTC. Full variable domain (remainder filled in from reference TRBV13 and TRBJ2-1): AAGVIQSPRHLIKEKRETATLKCYPIPRHDTVYWYQQGPGQDPQFLISFYEKMQSDKGSIPDRFSAQQFSDYHSELNMSSLELGDSALYFCASSTGGNEQFFGPGTRLTVL.

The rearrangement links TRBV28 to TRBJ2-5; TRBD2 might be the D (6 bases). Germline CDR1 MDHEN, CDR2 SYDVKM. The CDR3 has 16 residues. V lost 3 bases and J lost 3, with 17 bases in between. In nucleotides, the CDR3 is TGTGCCAGCAGTTTTTATCAGCGGGCCGGAGAAGAGACCCAGTACTTC. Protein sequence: CASSFYQRAGEETQYF. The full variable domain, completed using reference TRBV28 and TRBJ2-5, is DVKVTQSSRYLVKRTGEKVFLECVQDMDHENMFWYRQDPGLGLRLIYFSYDVKMKEKGDIPEGYSVSREKKERFSLILESASTNQTSMYLCASSFYQRAGEETQYFGPGTRLLVL.

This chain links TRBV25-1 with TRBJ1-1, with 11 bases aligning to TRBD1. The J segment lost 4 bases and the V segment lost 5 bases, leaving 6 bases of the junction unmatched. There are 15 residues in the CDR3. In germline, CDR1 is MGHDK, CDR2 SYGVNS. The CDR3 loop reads CASSKGQGAATEAFF. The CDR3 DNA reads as TGTGCCAGCAGTAAAGGACAGGGGGCAGCCACTGAAGCTTTCTTT.

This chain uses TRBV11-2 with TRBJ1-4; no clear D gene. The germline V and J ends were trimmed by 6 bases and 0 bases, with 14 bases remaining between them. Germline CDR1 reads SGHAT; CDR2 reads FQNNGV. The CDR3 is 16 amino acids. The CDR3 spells CASRLTVFATNEKLFF. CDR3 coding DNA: TGTGCCAGCAGACTAACAGTATTTGCAACTAATGAAAAACTGTTTTTT.

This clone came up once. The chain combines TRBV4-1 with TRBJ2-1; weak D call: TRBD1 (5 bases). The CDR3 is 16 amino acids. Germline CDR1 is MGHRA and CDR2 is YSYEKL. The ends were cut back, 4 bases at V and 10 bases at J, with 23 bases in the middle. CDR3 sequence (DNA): TGCGCCAGCAGCCCCTGGGGCGGCAAGCCTACAATGGAGCAGTTCTTC. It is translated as CASSPWGGKPTMEQFF.

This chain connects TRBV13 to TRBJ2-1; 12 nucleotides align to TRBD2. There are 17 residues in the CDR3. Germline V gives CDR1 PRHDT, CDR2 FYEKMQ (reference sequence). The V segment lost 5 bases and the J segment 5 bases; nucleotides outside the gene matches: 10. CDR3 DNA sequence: TGTGCCAGCAGCATAATAACAGGACTAGCGGGGAACAATGAGCAGTTCTTC. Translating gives CASSIITGLAGNNEQFF.

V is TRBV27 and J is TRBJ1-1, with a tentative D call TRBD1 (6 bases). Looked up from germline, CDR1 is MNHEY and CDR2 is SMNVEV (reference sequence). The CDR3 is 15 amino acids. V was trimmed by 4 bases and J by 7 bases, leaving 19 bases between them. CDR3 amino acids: CASSSPSQGTLEAFF. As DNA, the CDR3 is TGTGCCAGCAGTTCCCCCTCCCAGGGGACACTTGAAGCTTTCTTT.

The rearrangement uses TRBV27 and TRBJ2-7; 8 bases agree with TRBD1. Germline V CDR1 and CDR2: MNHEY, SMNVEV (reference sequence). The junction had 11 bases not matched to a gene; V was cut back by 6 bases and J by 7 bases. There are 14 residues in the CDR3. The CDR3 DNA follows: TGTGCCAGCAGCTCGAGACAGGGGTGGAAGGAGCAGTACTTC. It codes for CASSSRQGWKEQYF.

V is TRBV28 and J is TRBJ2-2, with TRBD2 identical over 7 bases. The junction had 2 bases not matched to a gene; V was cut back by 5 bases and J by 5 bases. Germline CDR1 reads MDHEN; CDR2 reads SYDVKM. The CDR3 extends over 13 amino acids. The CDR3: CASSGGGTGELFF. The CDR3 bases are TGTGCCAGCAGTGGGGGAGGGACCGGGGAGCTGTTTTTT.

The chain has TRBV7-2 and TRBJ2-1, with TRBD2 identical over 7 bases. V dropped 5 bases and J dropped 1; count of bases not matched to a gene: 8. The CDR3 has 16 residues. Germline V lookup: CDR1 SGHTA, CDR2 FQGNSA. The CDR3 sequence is CASSPRGGGSYNEQFF. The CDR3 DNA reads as TGTGCCAGCAGCCCGCGTGGGGGAGGGTCCTACAATGAGCAGTTCTTC.

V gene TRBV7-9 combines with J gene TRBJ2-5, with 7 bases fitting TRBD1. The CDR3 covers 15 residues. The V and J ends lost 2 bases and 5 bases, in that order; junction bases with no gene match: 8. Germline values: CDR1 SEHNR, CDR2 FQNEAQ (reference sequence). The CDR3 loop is CASSLRQGLSETQYF. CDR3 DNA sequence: TGTGCCAGCAGCTTACGACAGGGCTTGAGCGAGACCCAGTACTTC.

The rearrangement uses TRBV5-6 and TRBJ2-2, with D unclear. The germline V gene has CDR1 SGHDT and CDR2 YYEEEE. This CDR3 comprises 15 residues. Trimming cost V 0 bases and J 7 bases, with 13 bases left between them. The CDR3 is CASSLVTHRGGELFF. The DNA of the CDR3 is TGTGCCAGCAGCTTGGTCACCCACCGAGGCGGGGAGCTGTTTTTT.

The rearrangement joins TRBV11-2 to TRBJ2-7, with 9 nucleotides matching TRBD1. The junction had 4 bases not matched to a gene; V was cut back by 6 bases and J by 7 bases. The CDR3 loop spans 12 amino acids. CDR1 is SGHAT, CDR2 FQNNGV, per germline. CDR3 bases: TGTGCCAGCAGTCCGGACAGGGGAGAGCAGTACTTC. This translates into CASSPDRGEQYF.

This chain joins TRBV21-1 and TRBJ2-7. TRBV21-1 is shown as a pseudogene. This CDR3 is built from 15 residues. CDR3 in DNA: TGTGCCAGCAGCAAAAAAGTCAGCCCTACCTACGAGCAGTACTTC. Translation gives CASSKKVSPTYEQYF.

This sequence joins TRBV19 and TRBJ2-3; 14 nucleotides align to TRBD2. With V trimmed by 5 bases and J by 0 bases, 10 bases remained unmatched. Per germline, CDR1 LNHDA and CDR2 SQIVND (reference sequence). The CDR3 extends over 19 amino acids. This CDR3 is CASSSRRLAGGRSTDTQYF. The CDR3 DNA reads TGTGCCAGTAGTTCCCGAAGACTAGCGGGAGGGCGGAGCACAGATACGCAGTATTTT.

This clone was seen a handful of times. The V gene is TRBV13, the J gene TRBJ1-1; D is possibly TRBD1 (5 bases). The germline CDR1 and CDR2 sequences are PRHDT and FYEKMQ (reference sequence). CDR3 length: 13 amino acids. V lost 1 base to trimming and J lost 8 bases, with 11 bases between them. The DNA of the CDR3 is TGTGCCAGCAGCTTAGTGCGGGGACCAGAAGCTTTCTTT. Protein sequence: CASSLVRGPEAFF.

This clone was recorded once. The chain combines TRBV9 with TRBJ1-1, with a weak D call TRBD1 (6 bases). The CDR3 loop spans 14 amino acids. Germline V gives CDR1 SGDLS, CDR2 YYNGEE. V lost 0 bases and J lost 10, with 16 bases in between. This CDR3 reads CASSVAGQGMSAFF. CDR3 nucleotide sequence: TGTGCCAGCAGCGTAGCTGGGCAGGGGATGTCAGCTTTCTTT.

The CDR3 nucleotides read TGTGCCAGTACTACAGGGGATAACTCTGGAAACACCATATATTTT. Amino acids: CASTTGDNSGNTIYF. The V gene is TRBV19, the J gene TRBJ1-3, with 7 nucleotides matching TRBD1. Germline assignment: CDR1 LNHDA and CDR2 SQIVND (reference sequence). The CDR3 is made up of 15 amino acids. J was trimmed by 0 bases and V by 7 bases; bases with no gene match: 6.

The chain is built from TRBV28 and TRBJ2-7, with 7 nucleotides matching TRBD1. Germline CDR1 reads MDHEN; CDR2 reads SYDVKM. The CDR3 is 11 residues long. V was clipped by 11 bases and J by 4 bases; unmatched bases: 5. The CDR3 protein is CAGSQGYEQYF. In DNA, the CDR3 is TGTGCCGGATCACAGGGGTACGAGCAGTACTTC.

This chain's CDR3 is CSVHLRGTYEQYF. The DNA of the CDR3 is TGCAGCGTCCACCTCAGGGGTACCTACGAGCAGTACTTC. J is TRBJ2-7 and V is TRBV29-1, with a weak D call TRBD1 (6 bases). From germline, CDR1 is SQVTM and CDR2 ANQGSEA. This CDR3 has 13 amino acids. The V end lost 6 bases, the J end lost 2 bases, and 14 bases lay between the germline ends.